The clone carrying this TCR beta chain appeared once. CDR1 is GTSNPN and CDR2 is SVGIG in the germline V gene (reference sequence). CDR3 length equals 16 residues. Trimming at V came to 4 bases and at J to 0 bases, leaving 7 bases not matched to a gene. This sample was included in a study of blood T cell repertoires in COVID-19. Study at large: PBMCs, B-cell-depleted T cells, or T cells provided the cDNA or gDNA that made up the material.

As processed by the authors: By means of reference gene primer amplification, nucleated cell counts were estimated. The data were produced by immunoSEQ multiplex PCR, yet TCRdb's version contains in-frame clones alone and is incomplete. Clone size and V and J calls were adopted from that table, with D and trimming inferred from the DNA. Found here are some 230,000 clones, about 85% of them singletons; the top ten hold roughly 2.6%. The clonotype was recovered from a man aged 50-60 years who had recovered from COVID-19. J is TRBJ2-3 and V is TRBV30; 10 bases agree with TRBD2. The sample comprised peripheral blood. The CDR3 DNA is TGTGCCTGGACTCTAGCGGGAGCGGGGAGCACAGATACGCAGTATTTT. It encodes CAWTLAGAGSTDTQYF. The complete variable domain, with remaining parts taken from reference TRBV30 and TRBJ2-3, reads SQTIHQWPATLVQPVGSPLSLECTVEGTSNPNLYWYRQAAGRGLQLLFYSVGIGQISSEVPQNLSASRPQDRQFILSSKKLLLSDSGFYLCAWTLAGAGSTDTQYFGPGTRLTVL.